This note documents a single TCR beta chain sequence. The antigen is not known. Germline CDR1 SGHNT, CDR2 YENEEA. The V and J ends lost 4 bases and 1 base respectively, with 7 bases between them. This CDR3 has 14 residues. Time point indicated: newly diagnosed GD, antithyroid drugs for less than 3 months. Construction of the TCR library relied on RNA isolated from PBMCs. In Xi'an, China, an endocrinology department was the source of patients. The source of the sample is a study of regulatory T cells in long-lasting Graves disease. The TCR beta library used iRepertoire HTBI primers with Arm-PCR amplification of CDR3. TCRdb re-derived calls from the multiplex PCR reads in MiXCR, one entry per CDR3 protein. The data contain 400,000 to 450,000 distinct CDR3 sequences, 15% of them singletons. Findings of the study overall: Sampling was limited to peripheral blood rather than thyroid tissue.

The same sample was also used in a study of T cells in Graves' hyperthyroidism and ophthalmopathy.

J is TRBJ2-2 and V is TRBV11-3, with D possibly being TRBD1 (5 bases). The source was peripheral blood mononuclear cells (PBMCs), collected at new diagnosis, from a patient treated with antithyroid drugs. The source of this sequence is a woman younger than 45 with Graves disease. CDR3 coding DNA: TGTGCCAGCAGCTCCGACAGGAACACCGGGGAGCTGTTTTTT. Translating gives CASSSDRNTGELFF.